This TCR beta chain was sequenced in a study of blood T cell repertoires in COVID-19. Germline V gene lookup returns CDR1 SGHTA and CDR2 FQGNSA. The CDR3 covers 15 residues. J gave up 10 bases and V 1 base, and 7 bases lay outside the gene matches. Libraries were prepared by immunoSEQ multiplex PCR; TCRdb keeps only in-frame clonotypes and omits some of them. The data show more than 150,000 clones, around 85% seen once. This sequence was found in a man aged 65 to 85 with active or convalescent COVID-19. The chain has TRBV7-2 and TRBJ1-6; 7 nucleotides match TRBD1. Sequenced material: peripheral blood. The CDR3 region has the DNA TGTGCCAGCAGCTTAGTTGAGGGGGCCGCGTCACCCCTCCACTTT. The encoded protein is CASSLVEGAASPLHF.